Described below is a single TCR beta chain sequence and its context. The antigen this receptor binds is unknown. Per-nucleotide qualities are absent, and no much larger clonotype sits a single base away. The sample belongs to a study of neoadjuvant anti-PD-1 for oral cavity cancer (dated by TCRdb to the early 2020s). Broadly, across the study: Before undergoing curative-intent surgical resection, most patients got three to four biweekly nivolumab doses at 3 mg/kg. Patients who did not progress were given a fourth nivolumab dose at about day 43 and had definitive surgical resection on days 50-56. Under RECIST 1.1, a patient counted as a responder if showing complete response, partial response or stable disease, and as a non-responder if showing progression. There were 12 patients in the parent correlative cohort, and the response rate was around 35%.

Overall results and qualifications from the work: The TCR analyses had only a few patients in each response group, and the authors called for validation in larger cohorts. After neoadjuvant nivolumab, T cell clonality (Gini index) in PBMCs was significantly higher in non-responders than in responders. Higher pretreatment blood TCRbeta clonality and lower post-treatment tumor TCRbeta clonality were correlated with higher pretreatment blood Treg/Th17 ratios.

The time point label here, explained by the study, means: before neoadjuvant nivolumab. Patients were newly diagnosed with stage II-IVA oral cavity squamous cell carcinoma and had received no prior systemic or radiation treatment. The cohort was composed of patients with HPV-negative, locally advanced oral cavity squamous cell carcinoma. Peripheral blood mononuclear cells were analyzed directly and were not maintained or expanded in culture. Samples came from a longitudinal correlative study of a single-arm phase II trial of neoadjuvant nivolumab in oral cavity squamous cell carcinoma. Subject-matched pre- and post-treatment PBMCs and tumors from three responders and three non-responders were subjected to genomic DNA-based TCRbeta sequencing. Peripheral blood mononuclear cells were collected before nivolumab treatment and were collected again after treatment, at the time of surgery. Genomic DNA was isolated from PBMCs using the Maxwell RSC DNA from Cells kit.

Taken from cysteine to phenylalanine, the CDR3 has 16 residues. CDR3 DNA only is kept here, 48 bases in frame from base 1. Clipping removes 4 bases from V and 4 bases from J, with 9 as the unmatched junction base count. CDR1 and CDR2 were assigned from the germline V gene (reference sequence) as LNHDA and SQIVND. PBMC libraries used mostly 480 ng of input genomic DNA for deep sequencing, with six replicates per sample. Following the manufacturer's instructions, the team built TCRbeta libraries using the immunoSEQ hsTCRbeta kit. An Illumina NovaSeq 6000 S4 flow cell was used to sequence the final libraries, which had first been combined to 3 nM. Regarding the original processing steps: The immunoSEQ Analyzer handled quality control and preprocessing of the raw data. The analysis was limited to productive rearrangements, and each clonotype was defined by a unique CDR3 amino acid sequence. Repertoire clonality was estimated as the Gini-Simpson index, which was computed with the R package tcR. Student's t test was used to compare Gini indices, and Pearson correlation was used to assess associations with tumor size change. TCRdb obtained this table from immuneACCESS and retained in-frame rearrangements with V and J assigned. These tables miss some clones; where compared with another copy, unresolved V genes account for less than half of the shortfall, and the remainder is unexplained. The V and J calls and clone size come from that table; D and trimming were worked out from the DNA. For this sample the table gives 30,000 to 35,000 clones, of which 85% to 90% were detected only once. The ten largest clones represent under 4% of the sample.

This sequence originates from a person between 35 and 79 years old with oral cavity squamous cell carcinoma. The rearrangement combines TRBV19 with TRBJ2-7, with 11 bases aligning to TRBD1. Sequenced material: PBMCs, taken before nivolumab (anti-PD-1) treatment. The DNA sequence is as follows: TGTGCCAGTAGTAGATCGGGACAGGGGGGATTGTACGAGCAGTACTTC. It is translated as CASSRSGQGGLYEQYF.